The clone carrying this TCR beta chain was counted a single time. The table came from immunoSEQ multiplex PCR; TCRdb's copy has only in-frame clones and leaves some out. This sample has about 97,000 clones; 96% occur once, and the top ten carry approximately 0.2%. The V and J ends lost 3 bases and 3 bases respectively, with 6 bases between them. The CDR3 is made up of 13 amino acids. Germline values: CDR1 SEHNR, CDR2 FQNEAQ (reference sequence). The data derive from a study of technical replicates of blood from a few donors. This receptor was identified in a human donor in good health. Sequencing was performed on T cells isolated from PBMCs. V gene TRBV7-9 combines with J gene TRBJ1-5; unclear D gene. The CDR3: CASSFAVNQPQHF. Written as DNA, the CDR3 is TGTGCCAGCAGCTTCGCAGTCAATCAGCCCCAGCATTTT.